These 7 T cell receptor beta chains share one sample of origin, sequenced in a study of blood T cells in healthy people across ages (dated by TCRdb to the mid-2010s). Preparation of the library involved 5' RACE. The instrument given in TCRdb is Illumina HiSeq 2500. A second PCR of roughly 7 to 11 cycles was performed with a sample-barcoded 5' primer and a J-beta primer mix. Using fastp trimming at Q25 and MiXCR clonotype assembly, TCRdb reanalyzed the public sequencing data and kept in-frame beta chains. Under each unique CDR3 protein, matching rows form one entry showing the most common genes and DNA. For this sample the table gives some 1.1 million distinct CDR3 sequences, of which more than 30% were detected only once. The leading ten clones occupy about an eighth of the sample. The material sequenced was blood. These receptors were collected from a man between 18 and 29 years old in good health.

This clonotype came up a few times. One end of the junction varies from germline; a read error may be responsible. This sequence joins TRBV7-2 and TRBJ1-6, with TRBD1 identical over 9 bases. The CDR3 sequence is 12 residues long. Germline CDR1 SGHTA, CDR2 FQGNSA. CDR3 coding DNA: TGTGCCAGCAGCTTAGAATGGGACAGGGCATATTTT. Protein product: CASSLEWDRAYF.

V and J are TRBV12-3 or TRBV12-4 and TRBJ2-1; D may correspond to TRBD1 or TRBD2 (5 bases each). This CDR3 contains 12 residues. The V end was cut by 6 bases, the J end by 13 bases, with 16 bases between. The CDR3 loop is CASSIEGLLQFF. The CDR3 nucleotides read TGTGCCAGCAGCATCGAGGGGTTGCTCCAGTTCTTC.

The chain joins TRBV6-5 to TRBJ1-4, with D possibly TRBD1 on 6 matching bases. CDR3 size: 17 residues. Trimming took 2 bases from V and 2 from J, leaving 15 bases between them. Germline V gene sequence: CDR1 MNHEY, CDR2 SVGAGI. CDR3 nucleotides: TGTGCCAGCAGTTACGGCAGGGGTTGGATGACTAATGAAAAACTGTTTTTT. As protein: CASSYGRGWMTNEKLFF.

The chain has TRBV6-5 and TRBJ2-7, with TRBD1 identical over 8 bases. V shed 10 bases and J 3 bases; nucleotides not matched to a gene: 5. The CDR3 length is 12 residues. Germline V gene sequence: CDR1 MNHEY, CDR2 SVGAGI. The CDR3: CATGQGVYEQYF. The CDR3 region has the DNA TGTGCCACTGGACAGGGAGTCTACGAGCAGTACTTC.

Only one count was recorded for this clonotype. One end of the junction is discordant with germline, which a read error may explain. The chain links TRBV5-1 to TRBJ1-2; tentatively, D is TRBD1 (5 bases). Germline V gives CDR1 SGHRS, CDR2 YFSETQ. The CDR3 totals 17 residues. In nucleotides, the CDR3 is TGCGCCAGCAGCTCCTCAACCGGGACCTTGCACCCATATGGCCACACCTTC. This translates into CASSSSTGTLHPYGHTF.

This clonotype was observed a handful of times. The rearrangement uses TRBV4-2 and TRBJ2-5; D gene ambiguous. The germline V and J ends were trimmed by 4 bases and 3 bases, with 18 bases remaining between them. The CDR3 consists of 16 residues. Germline-derived CDR1 and CDR2 are LGHNA and YNFKEQ. For the CDR3, the DNA is TGTGCCAGCAGCCTACAAGACGTGTCGGGCAAAGAGACCCAGTACTTC. Translation gives CASSLQDVSGKETQYF.

This clonotype was observed a handful of times. J is TRBJ2-3 and V is TRBV10-3, with a weak D call TRBD1 (5 bases). V dropped 0 bases and J dropped 1 base, with 11 bases sitting between them. The germline gives CDR1 ENHRY, CDR2 SYGVKD. The CDR3 has 16 amino acids. Here the CDR3 DNA reads TGTGCCATCAGTGAGTCAAAGGGGCTCGGCACAGATACGCAGTATTTT. The encoded protein is CAISESKGLGTDTQYF.